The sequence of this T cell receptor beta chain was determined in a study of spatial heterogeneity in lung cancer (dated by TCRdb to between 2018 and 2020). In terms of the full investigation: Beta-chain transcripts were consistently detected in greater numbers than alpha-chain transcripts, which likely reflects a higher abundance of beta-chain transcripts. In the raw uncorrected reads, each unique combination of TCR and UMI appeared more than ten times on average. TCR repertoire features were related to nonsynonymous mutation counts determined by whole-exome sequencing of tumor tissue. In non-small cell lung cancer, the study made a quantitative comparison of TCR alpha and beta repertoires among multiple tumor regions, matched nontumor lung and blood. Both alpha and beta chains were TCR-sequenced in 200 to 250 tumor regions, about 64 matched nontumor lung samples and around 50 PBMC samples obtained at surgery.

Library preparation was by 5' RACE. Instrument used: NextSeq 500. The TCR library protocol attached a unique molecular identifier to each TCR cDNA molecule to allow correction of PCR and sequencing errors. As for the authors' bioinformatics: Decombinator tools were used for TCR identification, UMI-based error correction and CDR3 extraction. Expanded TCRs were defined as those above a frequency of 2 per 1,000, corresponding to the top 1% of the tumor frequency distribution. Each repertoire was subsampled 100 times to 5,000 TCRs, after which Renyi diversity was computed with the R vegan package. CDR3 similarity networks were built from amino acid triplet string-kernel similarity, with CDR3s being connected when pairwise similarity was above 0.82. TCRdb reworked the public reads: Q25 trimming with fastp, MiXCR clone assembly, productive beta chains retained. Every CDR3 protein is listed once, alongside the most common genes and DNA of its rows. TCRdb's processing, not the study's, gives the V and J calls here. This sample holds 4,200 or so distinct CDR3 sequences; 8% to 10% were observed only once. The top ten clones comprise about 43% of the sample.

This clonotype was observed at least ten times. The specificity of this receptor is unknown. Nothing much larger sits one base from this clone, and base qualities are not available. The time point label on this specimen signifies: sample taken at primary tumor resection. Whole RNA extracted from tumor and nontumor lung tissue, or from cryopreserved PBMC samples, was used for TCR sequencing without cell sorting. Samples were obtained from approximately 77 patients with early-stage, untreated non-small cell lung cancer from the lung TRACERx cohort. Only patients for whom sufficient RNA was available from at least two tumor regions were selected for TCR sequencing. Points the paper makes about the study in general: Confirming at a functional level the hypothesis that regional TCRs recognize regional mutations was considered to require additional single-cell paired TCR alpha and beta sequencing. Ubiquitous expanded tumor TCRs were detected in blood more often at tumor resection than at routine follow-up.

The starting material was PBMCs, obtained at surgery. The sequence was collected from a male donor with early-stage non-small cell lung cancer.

The CDR3: CASRPLGDRGGYGYTF. The nucleotides read TGTGCCAGCAGGCCCCTGGGGGACAGGGGAGGCTATGGCTACACCTTC. The rearrangement joined TRBV7-8 to TRBJ1-2; TRBD1 matches 10 bases in the middle. For CDR1 and CDR2, the germline V gene lists SGHVS and FQNEAQ. Ends trimmed: V by 6 bases, J by 4 bases; bases unmatched to a gene: 11. Reading from cysteine to phenylalanine, the CDR3 counts 16 amino acids. Only the CDR3 DNA stays, 48 bases, in frame from base 1.